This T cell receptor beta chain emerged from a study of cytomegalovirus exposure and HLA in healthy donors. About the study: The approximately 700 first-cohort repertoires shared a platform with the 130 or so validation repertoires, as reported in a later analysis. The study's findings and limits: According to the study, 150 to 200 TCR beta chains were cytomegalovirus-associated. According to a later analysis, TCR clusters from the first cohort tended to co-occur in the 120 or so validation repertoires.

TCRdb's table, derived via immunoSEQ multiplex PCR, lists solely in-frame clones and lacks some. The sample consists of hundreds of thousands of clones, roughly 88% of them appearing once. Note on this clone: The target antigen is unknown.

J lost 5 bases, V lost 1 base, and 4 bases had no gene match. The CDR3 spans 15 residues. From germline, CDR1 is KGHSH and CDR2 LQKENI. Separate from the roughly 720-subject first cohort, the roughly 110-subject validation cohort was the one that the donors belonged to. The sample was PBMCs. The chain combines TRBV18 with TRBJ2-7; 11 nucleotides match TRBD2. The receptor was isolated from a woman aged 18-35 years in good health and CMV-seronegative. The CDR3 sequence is CASSPQASGRNEQYF. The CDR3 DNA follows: TGTGCCAGCTCACCACAGGCTAGCGGGAGGAACGAGCAGTACTTC.